A selection of T cell receptor beta chains follows, all from one sample in a study of blood T cell repertoires in COVID-19. Libraries were prepared by immunoSEQ multiplex PCR; TCRdb keeps only in-frame clonotypes and omits some of them. The sample holds some 72,000 clones, approximately 90% seen once. Sequences were obtained from peripheral blood. The receptors were gathered from a man in his 60s with acute or convalescent COVID-19. The CDR3 runs from the conserved cysteine through the conserved F or W. A D gene is named only where the DNA matches it firmly. Clone sizes are given selectively: once, few, many, or a class where the clone is expanded.

V	size	D	J	DNA	CDR3
TRBV3-1/TRBV3-2	NA	TRBD1	TRBJ1-1	TGTGCCAGCAGCCAAGATGCAGGGGGAGGCACTGAAGCTTTCTTT	CASSQDAGGGTEAFF
TRBV5-1	few	NA	TRBJ1-1	TGCGCCAGCAGCTTCGGACTGCTGAACACTGAAGCTTTCTTT	CASSFGLLNTEAFF
TRBV15	once	TRBD2	TRBJ2-3	TGTGCCACCAGAGGAGGGACTAGCGGTCCGTTCAGGGATACGCAGTATTTT	CATRGGTSGPFRDTQYF
TRBV7-8	NA	NA	TRBJ1-4	TGTGCCAGCAGCTCGGACAGCTCTGAAGGCGAACTGTTTTTT	CASSSDSSEGELFF
TRBV5-4	NA	NA	TRBJ2-1	TGTGCCAGCAGCCACCCGGACAGATCCTACAATGAGCAGTTCTTC	CASSHPDRSYNEQFF
TRBV25-1	NA	NA	TRBJ1-5	TGTGCCAGCAGTGAAGCGGGGCAGGGACAGCCCCAGCATTTT	CASSEAGQGQPQHF
TRBV10-3	NA	NA	TRBJ2-2	TGTGCCATCAGTGAGACCGCAGGGAACACCGGGGAGCTGTTTTTT	CAISETAGNTGELFF
TRBV27	NA	NA	TRBJ1-1	TGTGCCAGCAGTCGCAGGGGCGAGGGCACTGAAGCTTTCTTT	CASSRRGEGTEAFF
TRBV27	NA	NA	TRBJ1-3	TGTGCCAGCAGTTTAACGGGGTTCTCTGGAAACACCATATATTTT	CASSLTGFSGNTIYF
TRBV5-4	NA	NA	TRBJ1-1	TGTGCCAGCAGCCTTGGTAGGGGGAACACTGAAGCTTTCTTT	CASSLGRGNTEAFF
TRBV9	NA	NA	TRBJ1-3	TGTGCCAGCAGCGTGGACTCGGGATCCCCTCGAAACACCATATATTTT	CASSVDSGSPRNTIYF
TRBV6-5	few	NA	TRBJ1-5	TGTGCCAGCAGTTCCGTCAGGGGTGGGGGTCAGCCCCAGCATTTT	CASSSVRGGGQPQHF
TRBV7-9	NA	TRBD2	TRBJ2-7	TGTGCCAGCAGCTTAGTAGCGGGAGGGGGGTACGAGCAGTACTTC	CASSLVAGGGYEQYF
TRBV19	once	NA	TRBJ1-5	TGTGCCAGTAGTAACAGGGCAGGGGCGAGCAATCAGCCCCAGCATTTT	CASSNRAGASNQPQHF
TRBV12-5	few	NA	TRBJ1-5	TGTGCTAGTGGTTTGGTCCTATCGGGCAATCAGCCCCAGCATTTT	CASGLVLSGNQPQHF
TRBV3-1/TRBV3-2	NA	NA	TRBJ1-2	TGTGCCAGCAGCCAAGCGCACAGGACGAACTATGGCTACACCTTC	CASSQAHRTNYGYTF
TRBV5-1	NA	TRBD1	TRBJ2-7	TGCGCCAGCAGCTTTAGCTGGGACAGGGCCTCCCCCTCCTACGAGCAGTACTTC	CASSFSWDRASPSYEQYF
TRBV5-8	NA	NA	TRBJ2-4	TGTGCCAGCAGCTTCACAGGATTTTTGGGCTTC	CASSFTGFLGF
TRBV5-1	NA	TRBD1	TRBJ2-4	TGCGCCAGCAGCACGACAGGGGGCCCCCCCATTCAGTACTTC	CASSTTGGPPIQYF
TRBV28	NA	TRBD1	TRBJ1-3	TGTGCCAGCGGAACAACAGGGGTCATCTCCTCTGGAAACACCATATATTTT	CASGTTGVISSGNTIYF
TRBV5-6	NA	NA	TRBJ2-1	TGTGCCAGCAGCCTAGACAGACTCGACCGAGAGTTCTTC	CASSLDRLDREFF
TRBV24-1	NA	TRBD1	TRBJ1-3	TGTGCCACCAGTGATTCCAGGGGGAGCTCTGGAAACACCATATATTTT	CATSDSRGSSGNTIYF
TRBV5-4	NA	TRBD2	TRBJ2-7	TGTGCCAGCACCCTAGCGGGGGGACCCTACGAGCAGTACTTC	CASTLAGGPYEQYF
TRBV11-2	NA	TRBD1	TRBJ1-5	TGTGCCAGCAGCCCCGGACAGGCAGGTCAGCCCCAGCATTTT	CASSPGQAGQPQHF
TRBV18	NA	NA	TRBJ1-1	TGTGCCAGCTCACCGACACCTAACACTGAAGCTTTCTTT	CASSPTPNTEAFF
TRBV4-1	NA	NA	TRBJ1-1	TGCGCCAGCAGCCAAGTTTGGGGGGGGAACACTGAAGCTTTCTTT	CASSQVWGGNTEAFF